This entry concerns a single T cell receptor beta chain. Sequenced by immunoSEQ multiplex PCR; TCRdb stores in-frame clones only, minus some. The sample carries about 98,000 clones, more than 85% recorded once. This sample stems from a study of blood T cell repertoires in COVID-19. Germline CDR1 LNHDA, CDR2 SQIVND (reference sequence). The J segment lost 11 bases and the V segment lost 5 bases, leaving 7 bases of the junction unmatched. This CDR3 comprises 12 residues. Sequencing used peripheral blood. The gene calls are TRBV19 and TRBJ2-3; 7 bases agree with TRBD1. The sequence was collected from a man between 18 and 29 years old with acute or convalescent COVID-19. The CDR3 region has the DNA TGTGCCAGTAGTGCCCACAGGGGTGAGCAGTATTTT. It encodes CASSAHRGEQYF. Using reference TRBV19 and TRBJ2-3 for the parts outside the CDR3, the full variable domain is DGGITQSPKYLFRKEGQNVTLSCEQNLNHDAMYWYRQDPGQGLRLIYYSQIVNDFQKGDIAEGYSVSREKKESFPLTVTSAQKNPTAFYLCASSAHRGEQYFGPGTRLTVL.